This T cell receptor beta chain originates from a study of regulatory T cells in long-lasting Graves disease. Findings and limits, study-wide: Accuracy may have been reduced by the small sample size.

The V gene lost 6 bases and the J gene lost 7 bases, with 16 bases spanning the gap. The CDR3 sequence is 12 residues long. Germline values: CDR1 SQVTM, CDR2 ANQGSEA. This clonotype showed up many times. Its antigen is still unknown. Time point meaning: newly diagnosed GD, antithyroid drugs for less than 3 months. RNA extracted from PBMCs served as the sequencing template. Relying on iRepertoire HTBI primers and Arm-PCR of CDR3 regions, the team built TCR beta libraries. Each CDR3 protein is one row after TCRdb ran MiXCR on the multiplex PCR reads. The sample shows 580,000 or so distinct CDR3 sequences, roughly 15% of them seen only once. The same specimen was also included in a second study, on T cells in Graves' hyperthyroidism and ophthalmopathy. That publication notes: Most thyroid-expanded clonotypes above 0.001 were also found in blood.

The chain is built from TRBV29-1 and TRBJ2-7, with a tentative D call TRBD2 (5 bases). Sequences were derived from peripheral blood mononuclear cells (PBMCs), sampled at new diagnosis, from a patient treated with antithyroid drugs. The TCR sequence derives from a man in his late teens or twenties with Graves disease. CDR3 protein: CSVVPGTEEQYF. CDR3 nucleotide sequence: TGCAGCGTCGTCCCGGGAACTGAAGAGCAGTACTTC.